The TCR beta chain under discussion was sequenced for a study of read filtering for tumor transcriptome and immune sequencing (TCRdb year 2020). At the level of the whole study: Of the patients in the cohort, more than 16 were male and over twelve were female, and their mean age was about 69 years, with a range of about 40 to 85. By revised international staging, 8 or 9 patients were R-ISS I, some 16 were R-ISS II and over five were R-ISS III. Whole-transcriptome libraries were prepared with the TruSeq RNA Access Library Prep Kit after DNase treatment. Per sample, about 4.05 to 11 million TCR-region mapped reads were obtained with IR-seq, compared with only about 80 to 1,400 with RNA-seq. Using the same bone marrow samples, the study ran both targeted immune repertoire sequencing and bulk whole-transcriptome sequencing and then compared the TCR repertoires from each method. As a main aim, a read-filtering strategy for immune repertoire data was addressed, with the specific question being whether clonotypes supported by a single read should be removed. Broad study findings and their caveats: Removing single-read clonotypes increased the correlation between IR-seq and RNA-seq shared clonotype proportions. The sorted CD138-negative fraction was composed of a mixed bone marrow immune population rather than of purified T cells. Compared with RNA-seq, IR-seq captured clonotypes at much higher depth and more reliably, and a smaller IR-seq throughput was enough to identify most shared clonotypes. Single-read clonotypes made up 80% to 85% of clonotypes but only roughly 3.5% of total reads in IR-seq, compared with around 71% of clonotypes and around 41% of reads in RNA-seq.

TCR libraries were built from approximately 400 ng RNA with the Immunoverse kit, using molecular barcoded adaptors covering alpha/delta and beta/gamma chains. The same RNA used for transcriptome sequencing was used for TCR library preparation. Sequencing of the TCR libraries was done on an Illumina HiSeq 4000 with 2 x 150 cycles. The authors' pipeline ran thus. With MiXCR, TCR reads were aligned to human V, D, J and C references and assembled into CDR3 clonotypes, with quality filtering and error correction included. The tcR package in R was used for analysis of clonotype counts and gene usage diversity. For inspection of raw mapping reads, RNA-seq reads were mapped by STAR aligner version 2.5.3a onto GRCh37 of the human genome. To test the effect of sequencing depth on detected clonotypes, IR-seq fastq files were randomly downsampled using Seqtk 1.3. TCRdb trimmed the raw reads at Q25, called clones with MiXCR and kept productive beta chains. Records with the same CDR3 protein are collapsed into one entry carrying the most frequent genes and DNA. The V and J calls here are based on TCRdb, not the publication. In this sample the table shows approximately 93,000 distinct CDR3 sequences, roughly 21% of which occur a single time. About 10% of the sample goes to the ten largest clones.

Every patient had bone marrow sampled at the time of active disease. Bone marrow mononuclear cells were isolated by Ficoll-Hypaque density gradient centrifugation. To remove myeloma plasma cells, the cells were labeled with CD138 magnetic microbeads on a MACS separator, and CD138-negative cells were then collected by negative selection. The purity of the isolated cells was checked by flow cytometry with CD138 antibodies on an Attune NxT. TRIzol reagent was used to extract total RNA, which was then quantified with a NanoDrop spectrophotometer. For each patient, paired RNA-seq and IR-seq were run on the CD138-negative bone marrow sample from that patient. This clonotype is termed medium-sized (0.01 to 0.1%). Its antigen is unknown. No per-base quality is available; no much larger clone lies one base away. CDR1 and CDR2 are drawn from the germline V gene: SGDLS, YYNGEE. From the cysteine through the phenylalanine, the CDR3 covers 16 amino acids. Here the CDR3 DNA is all that survives: 48 bases in frame from base 1. V sheds 4 bases and J sheds 5 bases, leaving 20 bases between their ends.

Sequencing used a population of CD138-negative cells sorted from bone marrow. In the paper's terms, the cell subset or site label means: bone marrow mononuclear cells depleted of CD138+ plasma/myeloma cells by negative magnetic selection. This receptor was obtained from a donor at least 40 years old with multiple myeloma. The rearranged chain carries TRBV9 and TRBJ2-3; a tentative D match to TRBD2 spans 5 bases. The CDR3 protein sequence reads: CASSPSGGGRGDTQYF. Read as DNA, the sequence is TGTGCCAGCAGCCCCTCTGGAGGAGGAAGAGGAGATACGCAGTATTTT.